The entry below describes one TCR beta chain. Its antigen is still unknown. This sample was taken from a study of vaccination and CD4 T cells after COVID-19. CDR3 length: 14 amino acids. Germline V gene data show CDR1 as LNHDA and CDR2 as SQIVND (reference sequence). The V end lost 4 bases, the J end lost 3 bases, and 13 bases lay between the germline ends. Sequenced with the Oncomine TCR Beta short-read assay was DNA taken from cultured CD4+ T cells. TCRdb reprocessed the PCR reads via MiXCR and lists one record per CDR3 protein. Of about 20,000 distinct CDR3 sequences listed, about 42% are singletons. The treatment was: roughly 11-day PBMC culture with coronavirus spike peptide pools or control peptides (ViraFEST assay). Antigen-specific T cell expansion with peptide pools preceded TCR sequencing in the ViraFEST approach.

The chain is built from TRBV19 and TRBJ2-7, with D tentatively TRBD1 (6 bases). Sequenced here: CD4+ T cells from blood, cultured in vitro, sampled before SARS-CoV-2 vaccination. This clonotype originated in a human donor who received a COVID-19 vaccine. The CDR3 DNA reads TGTGCCAGTAGTACGTCGGACAGATTCTACGAGCAGTACTTC. It is translated as CASSTSDRFYEQYF.